One and the same sample provided the 5 T cell receptor beta chains below, sequenced in a study of control samples from healthy donors and cancer patients. Profiled with immunoSEQ multiplex PCR; TCRdb holds only in-frame clones, not every one. The sample contains 90,000 to 150,000 clones, approximately 91% of which appear only once. The source material was blood. These receptors were collected from a young woman in good health.

This clone was detected once. The chain links TRBV5-4 to TRBJ2-3; D might be TRBD2 (5 bases). The CDR3 is made up of 15 amino acids. The V end lost 6 bases, the J end lost 1 base, and 15 bases lay between the germline ends. The germline CDR1 and CDR2 sequences are SGHNT and YYREEE (reference sequence). The CDR3 reads CASTLGEPGTDTQYF. Written as DNA, the CDR3 is TGTGCCAGCACCCTCGGGGAGCCGGGCACAGATACGCAGTATTTT.

The rearrangement links TRBV7-8 to TRBJ2-1, with 10 bases aligning to TRBD1. The CDR3 is 16 amino acids. Losses at the gene ends were 5 bases for V and 10 bases for J; bases not matched to a gene: 14. Per germline, CDR1 SGHVS and CDR2 FQNEAQ. The CDR3 here is CASSEAWRTGGGEQFF. The DNA for the CDR3 is TGTGCCAGCAGCGAAGCGTGGAGGACAGGGGGGGGCGAGCAGTTCTTC. The whole variable domain, remainder taken from reference TRBV7-8 and TRBJ2-1, is GAGVSQSPRYKVAKRGQDVALRCDPISGHVSLFWYQQALGQGPEFLTYFQNEAQLDKSGLPSDRFFAERPEGSVSTLKIQRTQQEDSAVYLCASSEAWRTGGGEQFFGPGTRLTVL.

This chain joins TRBV7-2 and TRBJ2-7; 7 bases match TRBD1. Looked up from germline, CDR1 is SGHTA and CDR2 is FQGNSA. V shed 5 bases and J 1 base; nucleotides not matched to a gene: 8. There are 15 residues in the CDR3. The CDR3 reads CASSLWWDSSYEQYF. CDR3 in DNA: TGTGCCAGCAGCCTCTGGTGGGACAGTTCCTACGAGCAGTACTTC.

The J gene is TRBJ1-2, the V gene TRBV5-6, with 8 nucleotides matching TRBD1. This CDR3 comprises 14 residues. Germline lookup yields CDR1 SGHDT and CDR2 YYEEEE. J was trimmed by 3 bases and V by 4 bases; bases with no gene match: 5. The CDR3 sequence is CASSLGQGDYGYTF. The CDR3 bases are TGTGCCAGCAGCCTCGGACAGGGCGACTATGGCTACACCTTC. The variable domain in full, completed from reference TRBV5-6 and TRBJ1-2, reads DAGVTQSPTHLIKTRGQQVTLRCSPKSGHDTVSWYQQALGQGPQFIFQYYEEEERQRGNFPDRFSGHQFPNYSSELNVNALLLGDSALYLCASSLGQGDYGYTFGSGTRLTVV.

Written as DNA, the CDR3 is TGTGCCAGCAGCGTAGATCCGGACAGGGGGGGATCAACTAATGAAAAACTGTTTTTT. The encoded protein is CASSVDPDRGGSTNEKLFF. This chain connects TRBV9 to TRBJ1-4; 10 nucleotides align to TRBD1. The length of the CDR3 is 19 residues. V lost 0 bases and J lost 0; bases outside the gene matches: 8. Per the germline V gene, CDR1 is SGDLS and CDR2 is YYNGEE.